Each of the 22 T cell receptor beta chains below was sequenced from the same sample in a study of blood T cell repertoires in COVID-19. TCRdb's copy holds only in-frame clones and misses some; the assay was immunoSEQ multiplex PCR. The sample records about 210,000 clones, about 88% being singletons. The sequenced sample was peripheral blood. All receptors come from a man between 65 and 85 years old with acute or convalescent COVID-19.

CDR3 sequence: CASGQGQGQGTQYF. CDR3 nucleotide sequence: TGTGCTAGTGGCCAGGGACAGGGCCAGGGGACCCAGTACTTC. The V and J genes are TRBV12-5 and TRBJ2-5; 9 nucleotides line up with TRBD1. V trimming: 6 bases; J trimming: 7 bases; junction bases outside the gene matches: 9. The CDR3 length is 14 residues. CDR1 LGHNT and CDR2 FRNRAP come from the germline V gene.

The rearrangement uses TRBV11-2 and TRBJ1-6, with a possible D match to TRBD1 (6 bases). This CDR3 contains 14 residues. V was pared by 2 bases and J by 8 bases, with 10 bases between. CDR1 SGHAT and CDR2 FQNNGV come from the germline V gene. This chain's CDR3 is CASSLRDIYSPLHF. The DNA for the CDR3 is TGTGCCAGCAGCTTAAGGGACATATATTCACCCCTCCACTTT.

The chain joins TRBV7-9 to TRBJ2-1, with TRBD1 identical over 9 bases. V was pared by 0 bases and J by 8 bases, with 11 bases of the junction left unmatched. This CDR3 is built from 17 residues. Germline V gene lookup returns CDR1 SEHNR and CDR2 FQNEAQ (reference sequence). CDR3 sequence: CASSLARGRDRADEQFF. The CDR3 nucleotides are TGTGCCAGCAGCTTAGCGCGGGGAAGGGACAGGGCGGATGAGCAGTTCTTC.

The J gene is TRBJ2-3, the V gene TRBV28; TRBD2 agrees at 8 bases. The CDR3 contains 14 residues. Per the germline V gene, CDR1 is MDHEN and CDR2 is SYDVKM. Trimming cost V 2 bases and J 4 bases; bases outside gene matches: 2. The CDR3: CASSLPGGPDTQYF. The CDR3 DNA reads as TGTGCCAGCAGTTTACCGGGAGGGCCAGATACGCAGTATTTT.

The CDR3 DNA reads as TGTGCCAGCAGTGGCGGGCTCTCCTACGAGCAGTACTTC. The encoded protein is CASSGGLSYEQYF. The V call is TRBV5-6, the J call TRBJ2-7; D may be TRBD2 (5 bases). CDR1 is SGHDT and CDR2 is YYEEEE in the germline V gene. V dropped 5 bases and J dropped 0 bases, with 9 bases sitting between them. This CDR3 has 13 residues. The full variable domain, with the rest looked up from reference TRBV5-6 and TRBJ2-7, is DAGVTQSPTHLIKTRGQQVTLRCSPKSGHDTVSWYQQALGQGPQFIFQYYEEEERQRGNFPDRFSGHQFPNYSSELNVNALLLGDSALYLCASSGGLSYEQYFGPGTRLTVT.

V usage is TRBV11-3 and J usage is TRBJ2-1; D perhaps matches TRBD2 (6 bases). Germline CDR1 reads SGHNT; CDR2 reads YENEEA. This CDR3 spans 15 amino acids. V lost 1 base, J lost 6 bases, and 13 bases lay in between. As DNA, the CDR3 is TGTGCCAGCAGCTTAGCGGGAGCGGGTGTCAATGAGCAGTTCTTC. It yields the protein CASSLAGAGVNEQFF.

The chain recombines TRBV20-1 with TRBJ2-4; D remains unclear. V lost 3 bases and J 8 bases, leaving 8 bases between the germline ends. In germline, CDR1 is DFQATT, CDR2 SNEGSKA (reference sequence). CDR3 length: 11 amino acids. The CDR3 loop is CSARGPDIQYF. CDR3 coding DNA: TGCAGTGCTAGGGGCCCGGACATTCAGTACTTC.

In this sample, this clone turned up a few times. The chain joins TRBV3-1 (or the pseudogene TRBV3-2) to TRBJ1-2; a weak D match, TRBD1 (5 bases). Germline loops: CDR1 LGHDT, CDR2 YNNKEL (reference sequence). CDR3 length equals 13 residues. V lost 1 base to trimming and J lost 4 bases, with 7 bases between them. The chain's CDR3 is CASSQVGPYGYTF. In DNA, the CDR3 is TGTGCCAGCAGCCAAGTGGGGCCCTATGGCTACACCTTC.

This CDR3 is CASSSLTSGGRSSYNEQFF. The CDR3 DNA reads as TGTGCCAGCAGCTCCCTTACTTCTGGAGGGAGGAGCTCCTACAATGAGCAGTTCTTC. The chain is built from TRBV9 and TRBJ2-1, with D maybe TRBD2 (6 bases). Trimming removed 4 bases at V and 0 bases at J, with 23 bases between. Germline-derived CDR1 and CDR2 are SGDLS and YYNGEE. CDR3 size: 19 residues. Looking up the rest from reference TRBV9 and TRBJ2-1 gives the full variable domain: DSGVTQTPKHLITATGQRVTLRCSPRSGDLSVYWYQQSLDQGLQFLIQYYNGEERAKGNILERFSAQQFPDLHSELNLSSLELGDSALYFCASSSLTSGGRSSYNEQFFGPGTRLTVL.

This chain uses TRBV30 with TRBJ1-1; 7 bases map to TRBD1. Germline CDR1 is GTSNPN and CDR2 is SVGIG (reference sequence). Trimming took 1 base from V and 3 from J; bases not matched to a gene: 2. The CDR3 extends over 13 amino acids. The CDR3 is CAWSDRGDTEAFF. The CDR3, as DNA: TGTGCCTGGAGTGACAGGGGCGACACTGAAGCTTTCTTT.

This clone appeared once. The chain carries TRBV9 and TRBJ1-1, with unresolved D. Germline V CDR1 and CDR2: SGDLS, YYNGEE. The CDR3 runs to 13 residues. Trimming shortened V by 3 bases and J by 1 base, and 7 bases separated the two germline ends. CDR3 region: CASSAAENTEAFF. The CDR3 coding sequence is TGTGCCAGCAGCGCCGCAGAGAACACTGAAGCTTTCTTT.

The V call is TRBV12-3 or TRBV12-4, the J call TRBJ2-7; 11 bases match TRBD2. The CDR3 runs 13 residues. Germline trimming cut 10 bases from V and 2 bases from J; bases unmatched to any gene: 4. The CDR3 DNA sequence: TGTGCCACCGGGACTAGCGGACCCTACGAGCAGTACTTC. Residues: CATGTSGPYEQYF.

V and J are TRBV6-2 or TRBV6-3 and TRBJ1-1; D unclear. Trimming stripped 1 base from V and 4 bases from J, with 10 bases between. CDR3 length: 14 residues. The germline V gene has CDR1 MNHEY and CDR2 SVGEGT. CDR3 loop: CASSYFARGTEAFF. The CDR3 DNA is TGTGCCAGCAGTTACTTCGCCCGCGGCACTGAAGCTTTCTTT.

The chain uses TRBV4-2 and TRBJ2-3, with 10 bases aligning to TRBD2. Trimming removed 6 bases from V and 5 bases from J; junction bases left unmatched: 5. CDR3 length equals 14 residues. Looked up from germline, CDR1 is LGHNA and CDR2 is YNFKEQ. CDR3 DNA: TGTGCCAGCAGTCAGCGGGAGGGTGGAGATACGCAGTATTTT. Translating it yields CASSQREGGDTQYF.

The chain has TRBV13 and TRBJ2-6; D perhaps matches TRBD1 (5 bases). Trimming took 5 bases from V and 1 from J, leaving 12 bases between them. The CDR3 loop spans 16 amino acids. Germline V gives CDR1 PRHDT, CDR2 FYEKMQ (reference sequence). This CDR3 reads CASSAPTASGANVLTF. CDR3 in DNA: TGTGCCAGCAGCGCGCCGACAGCGTCTGGGGCCAACGTCCTGACTTTC.

Only one count was recorded for this clone. The gene calls are TRBV10-3 and TRBJ1-2, with 7 bases lining up with TRBD1. The CDR3 has 15 residues. V trimming: 3 bases; J trimming: 4 bases; junction bases outside the gene matches: 8. Germline lookup yields CDR1 ENHRY and CDR2 SYGVKD. The CDR3, as DNA: TGTGCCATCAGTGACTCCACAGGGGCGACCTATGGCTACACCTTC. It specifies CAISDSTGATYGYTF.

The chain is built from TRBV28 and TRBJ1-1; 9 bases are a match to TRBD1. Germline CDR1 reads MDHEN; CDR2 reads SYDVKM. With V trimmed by 3 bases and J by 5 bases, 16 bases remained unmatched. The CDR3 spans 18 residues. The CDR3 is CASSFFLFPGQGETEAFF. The CDR3 coding sequence is TGTGCCAGCAGTTTTTTTTTATTCCCGGGACAGGGTGAAACTGAAGCTTTCTTT.

The V gene is TRBV28, the J gene TRBJ1-6, with D hard to call. The CDR3 runs to 14 residues. The V gene's germline CDR1 is MDHEN and CDR2 SYDVKM. V dropped 6 bases and J dropped 9 bases, with 15 bases sitting between them. The DNA for the CDR3 is TGTGCCAGCAGATTGGGAGGGAAGGGTTCACCCCTCCACTTT. This codes for CASRLGGKGSPLHF.

This clone appeared once. The CDR3 DNA reads TGTGCCAGCAGTCAATCTCCCGGGTTACAATGGACTGAAGCTTTCTTT. It codes for CASSQSPGLQWTEAFF. The chain couples TRBV27 to TRBJ1-1; D is undetermined. The CDR3 has 16 amino acids. V lost 5 bases and J 5 bases, leaving 21 bases between the germline ends. Germline CDR1 and CDR2: MNHEY and SMNVEV (reference sequence).

The CDR3 loop reads CASSLAGTGGETQYF. The CDR3, as DNA: TGTGCCAGCAGCCTAGCGGGGACAGGGGGAGAGACCCAGTACTTC. This chain joins TRBV7-3 and TRBJ2-5; 11 nucleotides line up with TRBD1. After removal of 5 bases from V and 4 bases from J, the junction contained 6 bases not matched to a gene. In germline, CDR1 is SGHTA, CDR2 FQGTGA. The CDR3 extends over 15 amino acids.

This chain uses TRBV3-1 (or the pseudogene TRBV3-2) with TRBJ2-7, with 8 nucleotides matching TRBD1. In germline, CDR1 is LGHDT, CDR2 YNNKEL (reference sequence). This CDR3 contains 13 residues. V dropped 4 bases and J dropped 6; count of bases not matched to a gene: 5. CDR3 sequence reads: CASSPTGASEQYF. The CDR3, as DNA: TGTGCCAGCAGCCCGACAGGGGCATCCGAGCAGTACTTC.

CDR3 bases: TGTGCCAGCTCACCACAAAAAGCCATGCAGACCCAGTACTTC. Encoded protein: CASSPQKAMQTQYF. The chain links TRBV18 to TRBJ2-5; D remains unclear. This CDR3 is 14 amino acids long. Germline CDR1 KGHSH, CDR2 LQKENI. Deletions cut 1 base from V and 6 bases from J, with 12 bases between.